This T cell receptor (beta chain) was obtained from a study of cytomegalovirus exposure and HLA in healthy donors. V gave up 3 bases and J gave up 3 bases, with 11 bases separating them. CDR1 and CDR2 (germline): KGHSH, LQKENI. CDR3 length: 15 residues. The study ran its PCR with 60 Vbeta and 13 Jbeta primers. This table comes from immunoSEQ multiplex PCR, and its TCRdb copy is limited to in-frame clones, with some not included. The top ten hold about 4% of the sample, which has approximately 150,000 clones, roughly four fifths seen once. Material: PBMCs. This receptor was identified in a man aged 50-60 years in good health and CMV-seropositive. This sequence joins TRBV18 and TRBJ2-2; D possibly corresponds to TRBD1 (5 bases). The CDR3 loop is CASSPPGWDTGELFF. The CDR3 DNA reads TGTGCCAGCTCACCGCCAGGGTGGGACACCGGGGAGCTGTTTTTT.